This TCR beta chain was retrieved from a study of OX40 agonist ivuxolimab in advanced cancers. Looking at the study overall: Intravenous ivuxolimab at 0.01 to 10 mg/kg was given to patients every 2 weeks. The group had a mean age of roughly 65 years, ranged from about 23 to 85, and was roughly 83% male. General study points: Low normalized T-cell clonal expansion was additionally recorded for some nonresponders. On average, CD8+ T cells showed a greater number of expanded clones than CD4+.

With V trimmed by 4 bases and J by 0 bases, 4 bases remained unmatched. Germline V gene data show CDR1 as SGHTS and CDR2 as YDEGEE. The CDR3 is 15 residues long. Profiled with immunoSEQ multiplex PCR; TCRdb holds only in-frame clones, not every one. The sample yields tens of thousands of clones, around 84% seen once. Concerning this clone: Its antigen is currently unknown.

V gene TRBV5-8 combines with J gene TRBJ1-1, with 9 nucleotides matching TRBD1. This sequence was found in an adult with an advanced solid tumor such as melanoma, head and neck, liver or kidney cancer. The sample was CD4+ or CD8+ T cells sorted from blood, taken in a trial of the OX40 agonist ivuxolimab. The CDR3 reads CASSPNRGLNTEAFF. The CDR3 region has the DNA TGTGCCAGCAGCCCTAACAGGGGGCTGAACACTGAAGCTTTCTTT.